The following is a T cell receptor beta chain sequence with its context. The antigen is unknown. The sample originates from a study of shared clonotypes between healthy human individuals. Whole-study findings and limits: Blood was the sole source, and tissue repertoires probably differ.

CDR1 is MNHEY, CDR2 SVGAGI, per germline. This CDR3 region has 11 residues. The authors' processing: Sequence data from immunoSEQ were junction-only and lacked quality scores; consequently, filtering differed. Clones were sequenced by immunoSEQ multiplex PCR, and TCRdb holds only the in-frame ones, with some missing. The DNA gave D and trimming, while V, J and clone size come from that table. The sample includes hundreds of thousands of clones, approximately 73% of them seen just once. The study separated CD4+ cells into CD45RA+ naive and CD45RA-negative memory subsets. This clonotype was sampled from a woman aged 25 to 39 in good health. The chain carries TRBV6-5 and TRBJ2-7, with 7 bases matching TRBD2. Input material: memory CD4+ T cells sorted from blood. The sample's subset: CD45RA-negative fraction. CDR3 nucleotides: TGTGCAACTAGCGACCTCTACGAGCAGTACTTC. Its translation: CATSDLYEQYF.